This is a list of T cell receptor beta chains from one sample in a study. In TCRdb, the RT-PCR reads were re-called with MiXCR into one record per CDR3 protein. Counted here are approximately 720,000 distinct CDR3 sequences, 14% occurring once; the ten biggest clones make up 3% to 4.5%. The sample was memory CD4+ T cells from blood. Receptors originate from a female donor in good health, serving as a healthy control. Both conserved end residues are part of each CDR3. The order of the fields is V gene, J gene, clone size, D gene, CDR3 protein, CDR3 DNA. D genes are given only for firm matches. Expanded clones get a size class; other rows say once, few or many, or leave the size out.

v_call: TRBV20-1
j_call: TRBJ2-7
clone_size: many
d_call: TRBD2
cdr3_aa: CSASGLAGVYEQYF
cdr3_nt: TGCAGTGCTTCGGGACTAGCGGGAGTCTACGAGCAGTACTTC

v_call: TRBV29-1
j_call: TRBJ2-7
clone_size: NA
d_call: NA
cdr3_aa: CSVEQGSEQYF
cdr3_nt: TGCAGCGTTGAACAGGGGTCCGAGCAGTACTTC

v_call: TRBV10-2
j_call: TRBJ2-5
clone_size: many
d_call: TRBD1
cdr3_aa: CASSGGGQGGLETQYF
cdr3_nt: TGCGCCAGCAGTGGTGGGGGACAGGGTGGGTTAGAGACCCAGTACTTC

v_call: TRBV20-1
j_call: TRBJ1-4
clone_size: NA
d_call: NA
cdr3_aa: CSARGSSFNEKLFF
cdr3_nt: TGCAGTGCTAGAGGCTCCAGCTTTAATGAAAAACTGTTTTTT

v_call: TRBV5-1
j_call: TRBJ1-3
clone_size: few
d_call: NA
cdr3_aa: CASSPDSLSGNTIYF
cdr3_nt: TGCGCCAGCAGCCCGGACAGTCTCTCTGGAAACACCATATATTTT

v_call: TRBV6-2/TRBV6-3
j_call: TRBJ1-5
clone_size: few
d_call: NA
cdr3_aa: CASSPVLVGNQPQHF
cdr3_nt: TGTGCCAGCAGTCCAGTCTTGGTAGGCAATCAGCCCCAGCATTTT

v_call: TRBV24-1
j_call: TRBJ1-5
clone_size: few
d_call: NA
cdr3_aa: CATSASDQPQHF
cdr3_nt: TGTGCCACCAGTGCGAGTGATCAGCCCCAGCATTTT

v_call: TRBV11-2
j_call: TRBJ2-5
clone_size: many
d_call: NA
cdr3_aa: CASSLDRKTQYF
cdr3_nt: TGTGCCAGCAGCTTAGATCGAAAGACCCAGTACTTC

v_call: TRBV20-1
j_call: TRBJ1-4
clone_size: once
d_call: NA
cdr3_aa: CSARQGEKLFF
cdr3_nt: TGCAGTGCTAGACAGGGGGAAAAACTGTTTTTT

v_call: TRBV7-3
j_call: TRBJ2-6
clone_size: NA
d_call: TRBD1
cdr3_aa: CASSSTGFYAGANVLTF
cdr3_nt: TGTGCCAGCAGCTCGACAGGGTTTTATGCTGGGGCCAACGTCCTGACTTTC

v_call: TRBV18
j_call: TRBJ2-1
clone_size: few
d_call: TRBD1
cdr3_aa: CASSPQGQVDNEQFF
cdr3_nt: TGTGCCAGCTCACCGCAAGGACAGGTCGATAATGAGCAGTTCTTC

v_call: TRBV9
j_call: TRBJ2-5
clone_size: many
d_call: NA
cdr3_aa: CASSVSGQETQYF
cdr3_nt: TGTGCCAGCAGCGTGAGCGGCCAAGAGACCCAGTACTTC

v_call: TRBV5-6
j_call: TRBJ2-5
clone_size: few
d_call: NA
cdr3_aa: CASSLGDRHPRQETQYF
cdr3_nt: TGTGCCAGCAGCTTGGGAGACAGGCACCCTCGCCAAGAGACCCAGTACTTC

v_call: TRBV20-1
j_call: TRBJ1-4
clone_size: NA
d_call: TRBD1
cdr3_aa: CSALDRADEKLFF
cdr3_nt: TGCAGTGCTCTGGACAGGGCGGACGAAAAACTGTTTTTT

v_call: TRBV12-3/TRBV12-4
j_call: TRBJ1-1
clone_size: many
d_call: NA
cdr3_aa: CASSQNGGEAFF
cdr3_nt: TGTGCCAGCAGCCAAAACGGAGGTGAAGCTTTCTTT

v_call: TRBV29-1
j_call: TRBJ1-2
clone_size: NA
d_call: NA
cdr3_aa: CSVEDQGRNGYTF
cdr3_nt: TGCAGCGTTGAAGATCAAGGGCGGAATGGCTACACCTTC

v_call: TRBV27
j_call: TRBJ2-7
clone_size: few
d_call: NA
cdr3_aa: CAPESRYEQYF
cdr3_nt: TGTGCCCCAGAATCCCGCTACGAGCAGTACTTC

v_call: TRBV25-1
j_call: TRBJ2-7
clone_size: few
d_call: TRBD2
cdr3_aa: CASSLGGGLALDEQYF
cdr3_nt: TGTGCCAGCAGCCTCGGGGGGGGACTAGCACTTGACGAGCAGTACTTC

v_call: TRBV2
j_call: TRBJ2-3
clone_size: NA
d_call: TRBD2
cdr3_aa: CASRQTSGRTDTQYF
cdr3_nt: TGTGCCAGCAGGCAGACTAGCGGGAGGACAGATACGCAGTATTTT

v_call: TRBV10-3
j_call: TRBJ2-6
clone_size: many
d_call: NA
cdr3_aa: CAISGAISGANVLTF
cdr3_nt: TGTGCCATCAGTGGGGCCATCTCTGGGGCCAACGTCCTGACTTTC

v_call: TRBV5-1
j_call: TRBJ2-5
clone_size: few
d_call: TRBD1
cdr3_aa: CASSLGDRGRETQYF
cdr3_nt: TGCGCCAGCAGCTTGGGGGACAGGGGTCGGGAGACCCAGTACTTC

v_call: TRBV4-2
j_call: TRBJ2-7
clone_size: few
d_call: TRBD2
cdr3_aa: CASSQAGGGGEQYF
cdr3_nt: TGTGCCAGCAGCCAAGCGGGAGGTGGCGGGGAGCAGTACTTC

v_call: TRBV20-1
j_call: TRBJ2-5
clone_size: few
d_call: NA
cdr3_aa: CSAMRGGSLETQYF
cdr3_nt: TGCAGTGCTATGAGAGGGGGGTCTCTGGAGACCCAGTACTTC

v_call: TRBV5-1
j_call: TRBJ2-1
clone_size: NA
d_call: NA
cdr3_aa: CASSLGRIEANEQFF
cdr3_nt: TGCGCCAGCAGCTTGGGCCGGATAGAGGCCAATGAGCAGTTCTTC

v_call: TRBV6-2/TRBV6-3
j_call: TRBJ2-7
clone_size: many
d_call: NA
cdr3_aa: CASIVTGTSYEQYF
cdr3_nt: TGTGCCAGCATCGTTACCGGGACCTCCTACGAGCAGTACTTC

v_call: TRBV12-3/TRBV12-4
j_call: TRBJ1-5
clone_size: many
d_call: TRBD1
cdr3_aa: CASSLQGAPNQPQHF
cdr3_nt: TGTGCCAGCAGCCTACAGGGGGCCCCCAATCAGCCCCAGCATTTT

v_call: TRBV12-3/TRBV12-4
j_call: TRBJ2-3
clone_size: NA
d_call: NA
cdr3_aa: CASTKREYGTDTQYF
cdr3_nt: TGTGCCAGCACCAAACGGGAGTACGGCACAGATACGCAGTATTTT

v_call: TRBV3-1
j_call: TRBJ2-1
clone_size: few
d_call: NA
cdr3_aa: CASSQSPSEQFF
cdr3_nt: TGTGCCAGCAGCCAAAGTCCGTCTGAGCAGTTCTTC

v_call: TRBV5-5
j_call: TRBJ1-5
clone_size: few
d_call: NA
cdr3_aa: CASSLEFGQPQHF
cdr3_nt: TGTGCCAGCAGCTTAGAATTCGGTCAGCCCCAGCATTTT

v_call: TRBV27
j_call: TRBJ2-3
clone_size: NA
d_call: TRBD2
cdr3_aa: CASSLSSAAGADTQYF
cdr3_nt: TGTGCCAGCAGTTTATCGAGCGCAGCGGGGGCAGATACGCAGTATTTT

v_call: TRBV5-5
j_call: TRBJ2-3
clone_size: many
d_call: NA
cdr3_aa: CASSSLEIPDTQYF
cdr3_nt: TGTGCCAGCAGCTCCTTAGAGATCCCAGATACGCAGTATTTT

v_call: TRBV5-1
j_call: TRBJ2-1
clone_size: NA
d_call: NA
cdr3_aa: CASSWGELVDEQFF
cdr3_nt: TGCGCCAGCAGCTGGGGGGAATTGGTCGATGAGCAGTTCTTC

v_call: TRBV6-2/TRBV6-3
j_call: TRBJ2-2
clone_size: few
d_call: NA
cdr3_aa: CASIYQNRDTGELFF
cdr3_nt: TGTGCCAGCATCTACCAGAATAGGGACACCGGGGAGCTGTTTTTT

v_call: TRBV6-1
j_call: TRBJ1-1
clone_size: NA
d_call: TRBD1
cdr3_aa: CASSEVRGRTEAFF
cdr3_nt: TGTGCCAGCAGTGAAGTCAGGGGGCGTACTGAAGCTTTCTTT

v_call: TRBV7-6
j_call: TRBJ2-1
clone_size: few
d_call: TRBD1
cdr3_aa: CASSSRTGVLDEQFF
cdr3_nt: TGTGCCAGCAGCTCCAGGACAGGGGTTTTGGATGAGCAGTTCTTC

v_call: TRBV9
j_call: TRBJ2-5
clone_size: NA
d_call: TRBD1
cdr3_aa: CASSQGGTGLIETQYF
cdr3_nt: TGTGCCAGCAGCCAAGGGGGGACAGGTTTAATAGAGACCCAGTACTTC

v_call: TRBV30
j_call: TRBJ2-7
clone_size: few
d_call: TRBD1
cdr3_aa: CAWSVQGAGEQYF
cdr3_nt: TGTGCCTGGAGTGTACAGGGGGCGGGCGAGCAGTACTTC

v_call: TRBV10-3
j_call: TRBJ2-7
clone_size: NA
d_call: TRBD2
cdr3_aa: CAISAPTSGFSYEQYF
cdr3_nt: TGTGCCATCAGTGCCCCGACTAGCGGGTTTTCCTACGAGCAGTACTTC

v_call: TRBV5-1
j_call: TRBJ2-5
clone_size: many
d_call: TRBD2
cdr3_aa: CASSLGSGRGEETQYF
cdr3_nt: TGCGCCAGCAGCTTGGGTAGCGGGAGAGGAGAGGAGACCCAGTACTTC

v_call: TRBV20-1
j_call: TRBJ2-7
clone_size: few
d_call: NA
cdr3_aa: CSARISMWEQYF
cdr3_nt: TGCAGTGCTAGGATTAGTATGTGGGAGCAGTACTTC